This entry lists 20 T cell receptor beta chains sequenced from one sample in a study of blood T cell repertoires in COVID-19. Data came from immunoSEQ multiplex PCR; TCRdb stores just in-frame clones and leaves some out. The profile shows tens of thousands of clones, approximately 79% of them singletons. The source material was peripheral blood. Receptors were obtained from a man in his 60s with active or convalescent COVID-19.

The chain is built from TRBV19 and TRBJ1-2; 7 bases are a match to TRBD1. After removal of 4 bases from V and 7 bases from J, the junction contained 9 bases not matched to a gene. CDR1 is LNHDA and CDR2 is SQIVND in the germline V gene (reference sequence). This CDR3 has 14 amino acids. The CDR3 sequence is CASSRNYRGTGYTF. The CDR3 nucleotides read TGTGCCAGTAGTAGAAATTACAGGGGAACTGGCTACACCTTC.

This clone was detected only once. The gene calls are TRBV6-5 and TRBJ2-2, with unresolved D. CDR3 length: 13 residues. Per germline, CDR1 MNHEY and CDR2 SVGAGI. V lost 8 bases to trimming and J lost 3 bases, with 10 bases between them. Written as DNA, the CDR3 is TGTGCCAGCCATAGACTTGACACCGGGGAGCTGTTTTTT. Protein: CASHRLDTGELFF.

V usage is TRBV21-1 and J usage is TRBJ1-4. TRBV21-1 is designated a pseudogene. This CDR3 spans 16 amino acids. The CDR3 loop reads CASSKRERPTNEKLFF. For the CDR3, the DNA is TGTGCCAGCAGCAAAAGGGAGAGGCCAACTAATGAAAAACTGTTTTTT.

This chain connects TRBV10-1 to TRBJ1-2, with a possible D match to TRBD1 (6 bases). The germline V gene has CDR1 WNHNN and CDR2 SYGVQD (reference sequence). V was clipped by 3 bases and J by 6 bases, with 14 bases between them. The CDR3 totals 14 residues. The CDR3 here is CASSDPTTGHGYTF. Written as DNA, the CDR3 is TGCGCCAGCAGTGACCCTACCACAGGGCATGGCTACACCTTC.

On this clone: This same CDR3 is encoded by further DNA sequences in the sample. The chain is built from TRBV5-1 and TRBJ1-1, with D uncertain. With 2 bases removed from V and 3 bases from J, the gap between germline ends came to 8 bases. The CDR3 runs to 13 residues. Germline loops: CDR1 SGHRS, CDR2 YFSETQ. The DNA for the CDR3 is TGCGCCAGCAGCTTAAAACTCGACACTGAAGCTTTCTTT. Its protein product is CASSLKLDTEAFF.

The J gene is TRBJ2-7, the V gene TRBV7-3; TRBD2 matches at 7 bases. Germline lookup yields CDR1 SGHTA and CDR2 FQGTGA. This CDR3 is 13 amino acids long. Trimming removed 3 bases from V and 6 bases from J; junction bases left unmatched: 5. The CDR3 loop is CASSLTPGGEQYF. CDR3 DNA: TGTGCCAGCAGCTTGACCCCGGGAGGCGAGCAGTACTTC.

The chain links TRBV6-5 to TRBJ1-3; D ambiguous. CDR1 MNHEY and CDR2 SVGAGI come from the germline V gene. Trimming took off 6 bases at V and 2 bases at J, with 14 bases between the two ends. The CDR3 consists of 15 residues. The CDR3 nucleotides read TGTGCCAGCAGAAAAGGCTCCCAGGCTGGAAACACCATATATTTT. It yields the protein CASRKGSQAGNTIYF.

J is TRBJ1-6 and V is TRBV6-6; 8 bases align to TRBD1. Germline lookup yields CDR1 MNHNY and CDR2 SVGAGI (reference sequence). The CDR3 totals 18 residues. The trim removed 5 bases at V and 5 bases at J, leaving 14 bases unmatched. The CDR3 is CASSRGQGIGSNNSPLHF. DNA of the CDR3: TGTGCCAGCAGTCGAGGACAGGGTATCGGTTCGAATAATTCACCCCTCCACTTT.

The V and J genes are TRBV4-1 and TRBJ1-4; 7 positions agree with TRBD1. The germline V gene encodes CDR1 MGHRA and CDR2 YSYEKL. This CDR3 region has 16 residues. J was trimmed by 6 bases and V by 5 bases; bases with no gene match: 12. The CDR3 sequence is CASSGQAQALYEKLFF. For the CDR3, the DNA is TGCGCCAGCAGCGGACAGGCACAGGCGCTTTATGAAAAACTGTTTTTT.

V gene TRBV5-6 combines with J gene TRBJ2-5; 7 nucleotides agree with TRBD2. After removal of 0 bases from V and 3 bases from J, the junction contained 2 bases not matched to a gene. CDR3 size: 14 residues. Germline V gives CDR1 SGHDT, CDR2 YYEEEE. CDR3 nucleotide sequence: TGTGCCAGCAGCTTGGTAAGCGGGGAAGAGACCCAGTACTTC. This translates into CASSLVSGEETQYF.

This chain links TRBV9 with TRBJ1-2; no clear D. V lost 4 bases, J lost 4 bases, and 11 bases lay in between. Germline-derived CDR1 and CDR2 are SGDLS and YYNGEE. The CDR3 has 13 residues. The CDR3 loop reads CASSSPGSYGYTF. CDR3 in DNA: TGTGCCAGCAGCAGCCCGGGATCCTATGGCTACACCTTC.

This chain joins TRBV9 and TRBJ2-5, with D unclear. The CDR3 is 14 residues long. Trimming pared 4 bases from V and 0 bases from J, leaving 10 bases between. Looked up from germline, CDR1 is SGDLS and CDR2 is YYNGEE. DNA for the CDR3: TGTGCCAGCAGCTTAGGAGCGTACCAAGAGACCCAGTACTTC. This codes for CASSLGAYQETQYF. The full variable domain, its missing parts supplied by reference TRBV9 and TRBJ2-5, is DSGVTQTPKHLITATGQRVTLRCSPRSGDLSVYWYQQSLDQGLQFLIQYYNGEERAKGNILERFSAQQFPDLHSELNLSSLELGDSALYFCASSLGAYQETQYFGPGTRLLVL.

The chain combines TRBV6-5 with TRBJ1-2, with 7 nucleotides matching TRBD1. CDR1 MNHEY and CDR2 SVGAGI come from the germline V gene. Trimming cost V 1 base and J 8 bases; bases outside gene matches: 13. This CDR3 has 16 amino acids. The chain's CDR3 is CASSYFNPQGNKGYTF. In nucleotides, the CDR3 is TGTGCCAGCAGTTACTTTAACCCACAGGGGAATAAGGGCTACACCTTC.

The V gene is TRBV11-1, the J gene TRBJ1-1; possibly TRBD1 for D (5 bases). V shed 3 bases and J shed 2 bases, with 16 bases lying between them. Germline loops: CDR1 SGHAT, CDR2 FQDESV (reference sequence). The CDR3 is made up of 16 amino acids. The DNA of the CDR3 is TGTGCCAGCAGCTTTGGGCCGCTGGGGGGAAACACTGAAGCTTTCTTT. Its translation is CASSFGPLGGNTEAFF.

This chain uses TRBV28 with TRBJ1-1, with TRBD1 as a possible D gene (5 bases). The germline V gene has CDR1 MDHEN and CDR2 SYDVKM. The CDR3 runs to 17 residues. Between the trimmed V and J ends, which lost 8 bases and 9 bases, there was a span of 31 bases. This CDR3 is CASSTVRALQTHRQAFF. Here the CDR3 DNA reads TGTGCCAGCTCGACCGTCAGGGCGCTCCAAACTCATAGGCAAGCTTTCTTT.

This clone showed up just once. The gene calls are TRBV7-3 and TRBJ2-1; TRBD1 matches 8 bases. This CDR3 is built from 14 residues. The ends lost 5 bases at V and 9 bases at J; junction bases unmatched: 9. Germline V gene lookup returns CDR1 SGHTA and CDR2 FQGTGA. DNA of the CDR3: TGTGCCAGCAGCCTGGGGCAGGGGGCGGGTGAGCAGTTCTTC. Translation: CASSLGQGAGEQFF.

The V and J genes are TRBV6-6 and TRBJ2-7, with 7 positions matching TRBD2. CDR1 is MNHNY, CDR2 SVGAGI, per germline (reference sequence). After removal of 2 bases from V and 3 bases from J, the junction contained 4 bases not matched to a gene. This CDR3 spans 14 amino acids. Here the CDR3 DNA reads TGTGCCAGCAGTTACGGGACTACCGACTACGAGCAGTACTTC. As protein: CASSYGTTDYEQYF.

About this clone: One junction end disagrees with the germline gene, perhaps due to a read error. This chain links TRBV2 with TRBJ1-1; 8 bases are a match to TRBD1. Germline CDR1 SNHLY, CDR2 FYNNEI. The CDR3 extends over 12 amino acids. The CDR3 reads CASNRQGWDSTF. CDR3 coding DNA: TGTGCCAGCAATAGACAGGGGTGGGATTCGACATTT.

The V gene is TRBV12-3 or TRBV12-4, the J gene TRBJ2-7, with D hard to call. The CDR3 has 13 residues. V was shortened by 6 bases and J by 2 bases, with 11 bases between the two germline ends. The CDR3 DNA reads as TGTGCCAGCAGCCTAGACTCCGCCTACGAGCAGTACTTC. This codes for CASSLDSAYEQYF.

Only one count was recorded for this clone. The chain joins TRBV19 to TRBJ2-2; perhaps TRBD1 as D (6 bases). This CDR3 spans 17 amino acids. The V end was cut by 4 bases, the J end by 1 base, with 16 bases between. Germline assignment: CDR1 LNHDA and CDR2 SQIVND (reference sequence). The CDR3 loop is CASSRGRYPLNTGELFF. The CDR3 DNA follows: TGTGCCAGTAGTAGGGGGCGTTATCCCCTGAACACCGGGGAGCTGTTTTTT.